The text below deals with one T cell receptor (beta chain). The antigen is undetermined. These data originate in a study of CD8 T cells in ankylosing spondylitis. General observations from the study: Certain motif variants had earlier been reported in reactive arthritis synovial fluid and blood. It was reported that disease-linked clones were significantly enriched in matched ankylosing spondylitis synovial fluid.

As the method for making TCR beta libraries, quantitative 5'-RACE with molecular barcodes was used. Each CDR3 protein gets one entry after TCRdb re-called the 5' RACE reads with MiXCR. The sample lists about 250,000 distinct CDR3 sequences, 10% occurring once. This clonotype was sampled from a male donor with ankylosing spondylitis or in good health (not recorded which). Sequencing was done on a sample of blood, either unsorted or a sorted T cell fraction (not recorded which).

CDR3 nucleotides: TGTGCCAGCAGCGAGAGGGACAGGTCGGCTTACGAGCAGTACTTC. Amino acids: CASSERDRSAYEQYF. This chain joins TRBV5-5 and TRBJ2-7; TRBD1 aligns across 8 bases. CDR3 length equals 15 residues. V was clipped by 4 bases and J by 4 bases; unmatched bases: 10. The germline gives CDR1 SGHKS, CDR2 YYEKEE (reference sequence). Together with reference TRBV5-5 and TRBJ2-7, the CDR3 gives the full variable domain: DAGVTQSPTHLIKTRGQQVTLRCSPISGHKSVSWYQQVLGQGPQFIFQYYEKEERGRGNFPDRFSARQFPNYSSELNVNALLLGDSALYLCASSERDRSAYEQYFGPGTRLTVT.